These 13 T cell receptor beta chains were all obtained from the same sample, sequenced in a study of memory CD4+ T cells and cytomegalovirus serostatus. Sequenced by immunoSEQ multiplex PCR; TCRdb stores in-frame clones only, minus some. The table lists about 59,000 clones, 81% of them singletons, with 1% to 1.2% in the top ten. The sort gate was single viable CD3+CD4+CD8-CD45RO+ cells for memory CD4+ T cells. The sequenced sample was memory CD4+ T cells from blood. The receptors come from an adult in good health and CMV-seronegative.

The rearrangement joins TRBV25-1 to TRBJ1-2; no clear D. CDR3 length: 18 residues. Trimming removed 6 bases from V and 3 bases from J, with 26 bases in between. Germline CDR1 is MGHDK and CDR2 is SYGVNS. The CDR3 DNA reads as TGTGCCAGCAGAGGTGTGGGAAGCGGTCGAGGCGGGTACTATGGCTACACCTTC. Translated, it gives CASRGVGSGRGGYYGYTF.

This clone was detected a few times. J is TRBJ2-5 and V is TRBV7-3, with TRBD2 as a possible D gene (5 bases). The CDR3 runs to 14 residues. V lost 5 bases to trimming and J lost 2 bases, with 12 bases between them. From germline, CDR1 is SGHTA and CDR2 FQGTGA. This CDR3 reads CASSTGDGQETQYF. Written as DNA, the CDR3 is TGTGCCAGCAGCACCGGGGATGGTCAAGAGACCCAGTACTTC.

The rearrangement joins TRBV5-4 to TRBJ2-6; D call uncertain. The CDR3 loop spans 17 amino acids. V was clipped by 1 base and J by 0 bases, with 11 bases between them. Germline V gives CDR1 SGHNT, CDR2 YYREEE (reference sequence). The CDR3: CASSLYRTYSGANVLTF. CDR3 DNA sequence: TGTGCCAGCAGCTTGTACAGAACGTACTCTGGGGCCAACGTCCTGACTTTC.

In its sample, this clone was seen a few times. The V gene is TRBV5-5, the J gene TRBJ1-1; D not resolved. V lost 1 base and J 0 bases, leaving 7 bases between the germline ends. This CDR3 contains 14 residues. Germline lookup yields CDR1 SGHKS and CDR2 YYEKEE (reference sequence). In DNA form, the CDR3 reads TGTGCCAGCAGCTTGACACAGATGAACACTGAAGCTTTCTTT. Protein: CASSLTQMNTEAFF.

The V and J genes are TRBV14 and TRBJ2-7; 10 bases align to TRBD2. CDR1 is SGHDN, CDR2 FVKESK, per germline. The junction had 10 bases not matched to a gene; V was cut back by 3 bases and J by 5 bases. The CDR3 covers 16 residues. CDR3 protein: CASSQVLAGRYNEQYF. The CDR3 coding sequence is TGTGCCAGCAGCCAGGTACTAGCGGGACGTTACAACGAGCAGTACTTC.

The chain uses TRBV6-5 and TRBJ2-1, with D unresolved. Germline values: CDR1 MNHEY, CDR2 SVGAGI. CDR3 length: 15 residues. The V end was cut by 3 bases, the J end by 0 bases, with 9 bases between. The CDR3 DNA follows: TGTGCCAGCAGTTATGGCAGTACCTCCTACAATGAGCAGTTCTTC. This translates into CASSYGSTSYNEQFF.

This clone has more than one count but fewer than ten. The chain uses TRBV2 and TRBJ1-1, with 9 bases fitting TRBD1. The V and J ends lost 7 bases and 4 bases, in that order; junction bases with no gene match: 7. The CDR3 has 14 residues. From germline, CDR1 is SNHLY and CDR2 FYNNEI. This chain's CDR3 is CASTYTGGVTEAFF. The CDR3 DNA follows: TGTGCCAGCACCTACACAGGGGGCGTCACTGAAGCTTTCTTT.

The chain is built from TRBV5-4 and TRBJ2-7; 7 bases are shared with TRBD1. V lost 4 bases to trimming and J lost 2 bases; unmatched junction nucleotides: 3. Per germline, CDR1 SGHNT and CDR2 YYREEE (reference sequence). This CDR3 contains 13 residues. Here the CDR3 DNA reads TGTGCCAGCAGCCCTGACAGGGCCTACGAGCAGTACTTC. It yields the protein CASSPDRAYEQYF.

The chain uses TRBV28 and TRBJ1-2, with D unclear. V dropped 6 bases and J dropped 2 bases, with 10 bases sitting between them. Germline CDR1 is MDHEN and CDR2 is SYDVKM. This CDR3 is built from 13 residues. The CDR3 DNA follows: TGTGCCAGCAGAGCGAGGGAAAACTATGGCTACACCTTC. Translated: CASRARENYGYTF.

The chain combines TRBV7-2 with TRBJ2-7; D might be TRBD2 (6 bases). CDR1 SGHTA and CDR2 FQGNSA come from the germline V gene. Trimming removed 2 bases from V and 2 bases from J, with 10 bases in between. CDR3 size: 14 residues. The DNA for the CDR3 is TGTGCCAGCAGCTTATTGGGGGGACCCTACGAGCAGTACTTC. This encodes CASSLLGGPYEQYF. The full variable domain, its missing parts supplied by reference TRBV7-2 and TRBJ2-7, is GAGVSQSPSNKVTEKGKDVELRCDPISGHTALYWYRQSLGQGLEFLIYFQGNSAPDKSGLPSDRFSAERTGGSVSTLTIQRTQQEDSAVYLCASSLLGGPYEQYFGPGTRLTVT.

V and J are TRBV2 and TRBJ2-3; either TRBD1 or TRBD2 may supply D (5 bases each). CDR3 length equals 14 residues. Germline loops: CDR1 SNHLY, CDR2 FYNNEI. V was shortened by 7 bases and J by 2 bases, with 13 bases between the two germline ends. Here the CDR3 reads CASTTEGPTDTQYF. The DNA for the CDR3 is TGTGCCAGCACGACCGAGGGGCCCACAGATACGCAGTATTTT.

J is TRBJ2-2 and V is TRBV11-2; 10 bases match TRBD2. With V trimmed by 1 base and J by 5 bases, 7 bases remained unmatched. The CDR3 is made up of 17 amino acids. Germline lookup yields CDR1 SGHAT and CDR2 FQNNGV. The CDR3 reads CASSLAFLAGVTGELFF. The CDR3 DNA sequence: TGTGCCAGCAGCTTAGCGTTCCTAGCGGGAGTTACCGGGGAGCTGTTTTTT.

The V call is TRBV4-1, the J call TRBJ1-4; maybe TRBD1 (5 bases). This CDR3 has 16 amino acids. V lost 0 bases and J lost 5, with 13 bases in between. CDR1 and CDR2 from the germline V gene are MGHRA and YSYEKL. The chain's CDR3 is CASSQDPVGGNEKLFF. The CDR3, as DNA: TGCGCCAGCAGCCAAGATCCGGTGGGGGGGAATGAAAAACTGTTTTTT.